The 29 T cell receptor beta chains in this list originate from one sample, sequenced in a study of neurological immune-mediated disorders. TCRdb processed the 5' RACE reads anew with MiXCR; each CDR3 protein has one entry. The table includes tens of thousands of distinct CDR3 sequences, about 1.8% detected once. The source material was PBMCs. The receptors were gathered from a woman aged 40 to 50 with multiple sclerosis.

This clonotype was observed many times. This chain links TRBV20-1 with TRBJ1-4, with D unresolved. V shed 2 bases and J shed 9 bases, with 13 bases lying between them. Germline lookup yields CDR1 DFQATT and CDR2 SNEGSKA (reference sequence). The CDR3 consists of 13 residues. This CDR3 reads CSARSLGRKKLFF. The CDR3 DNA reads as TGCAGTGCTAGATCTCTAGGACGGAAAAAACTGTTTTTT.

This clonotype was counted many times. V usage is TRBV7-3 and J usage is TRBJ1-1; D is possibly TRBD1 (5 bases). The CDR3 contains 20 residues. Between the trimmed V and J ends, which lost 5 bases and 4 bases, there was a span of 32 bases. Germline V gene sequence: CDR1 SGHTA, CDR2 FQGTGA. Here the CDR3 reads CASSLYPPGPDSGLSTEAFF. DNA for the CDR3: TGTGCCAGCAGCCTCTACCCCCCCGGACCGGACTCGGGGCTGAGCACTGAAGCTTTCTTT.

This clonotype was counted ten times or more. This chain uses TRBV5-1 with TRBJ1-5, with D unclear. V shed 1 base and J shed 5 bases, with 25 bases lying between them. The CDR3 loop spans 19 amino acids. In germline, CDR1 is SGHRS, CDR2 YFSETQ. CDR3 DNA: TGCGCCAGCAGCTTGCAGTGGTGGGGAACGCGTCCCCAGGATCAGCCCCAGCATTTT. Its translation: CASSLQWWGTRPQDQPQHF. Combining the CDR3 with reference TRBV5-1 and TRBJ1-5 gives the whole variable domain KAGVTQTPRYLIKTRGQQVTLSCSPISGHRSVSWYQQTPGQGLQFLFEYFSETQRNKGNFPGRFSGRQFSNSRSEMNVSTLELGDSALYLCASSLQWWGTRPQDQPQHFGDGTRLSIL.

This clonotype was counted at least ten times. This chain joins TRBV5-1 and TRBJ2-3, with TRBD2 identical over 9 bases. V lost 4 bases, J lost 1 base, and 4 bases stayed unmatched. The CDR3 has 15 residues. CDR1 is SGHRS and CDR2 is YFSETQ in the germline V gene. The CDR3 nucleotides are TGCGCCAGCAGCCCATCTAGCGGGGGCACAGATACGCAGTATTTT. Amino acids: CASSPSSGGTDTQYF. The variable domain in full, completed from reference TRBV5-1 and TRBJ2-3, reads KAGVTQTPRYLIKTRGQQVTLSCSPISGHRSVSWYQQTPGQGLQFLFEYFSETQRNKGNFPGRFSGRQFSNSRSEMNVSTLELGDSALYLCASSPSSGGTDTQYFGPGTRLTVL.

This clonotype has ten or more counts. This chain connects TRBV5-1 to TRBJ1-2; tentative D call: TRBD1 (6 bases). V was cut by 2 bases and J by 4 bases, with 12 bases left in between. The germline CDR1 and CDR2 sequences are SGHRS and YFSETQ. There are 14 residues in the CDR3. The CDR3: CASSFGGHGYGYTF. As DNA, the CDR3 is TGCGCCAGCAGCTTCGGGGGGCACGGCTATGGCTACACCTTC.

This clonotype was recorded at least ten times. This chain's CDR3 is CASSPLGTGVNEQFF. The DNA for the CDR3 is TGCGCCAGCAGCCCCCTCGGGACAGGGGTCAATGAGCAGTTCTTC. The chain recombines TRBV5-1 with TRBJ2-1; 10 nucleotides agree with TRBD1. The CDR3 loop spans 15 amino acids. Trimming cost V 4 bases and J 6 bases; bases outside gene matches: 7. CDR1 SGHRS and CDR2 YFSETQ come from the germline V gene. Filled out from reference TRBV5-1 and TRBJ2-1, the complete variable domain reads KAGVTQTPRYLIKTRGQQVTLSCSPISGHRSVSWYQQTPGQGLQFLFEYFSETQRNKGNFPGRFSGRQFSNSRSEMNVSTLELGDSALYLCASSPLGTGVNEQFFGPGTRLTVL.

This clonotype was seen repeatedly, ten times or more. The J gene is TRBJ1-1, the V gene TRBV27; TRBD1 matches at 8 bases. J was trimmed by 11 bases and V by 2 bases; bases with no gene match: 7. Germline CDR1 is MNHEY and CDR2 is SMNVEV (reference sequence). The CDR3 spans 13 residues. Written as DNA, the CDR3 is TGTGCCAGCAGTTTACAGGGGGCTGTGCGGGCTTTCTTT. Encoded protein: CASSLQGAVRAFF.

This clonotype showed up many times. In DNA form, the CDR3 reads TGTGCCAGCACCCCAGCGGGGGGATCGGCTGAAGCTTTCTTT. Translation: CASTPAGGSAEAFF. The rearrangement uses TRBV3-1 and TRBJ1-1; weak D call: TRBD1 (5 bases). The CDR3 covers 14 residues. Trimming stripped 7 bases from V and 6 bases from J, with 18 bases between. The V gene's germline CDR1 is LGHDT and CDR2 YNNKEL (reference sequence).

Many counts were recorded for this clonotype. The chain carries TRBV7-2 and TRBJ2-2, with D unclear. V was shortened by 5 bases and J by 2 bases, with 9 bases between the two germline ends. Germline values: CDR1 SGHTA, CDR2 FQGNSA. The CDR3 is 14 amino acids. This CDR3 reads CASSQNLNTGELFF. The CDR3 coding sequence is TGTGCCAGCAGCCAGAATTTAAACACCGGGGAGCTGTTTTTT.

This clonotype was observed many times. The chain uses TRBV5-1 and TRBJ1-1; D might be TRBD1 (5 bases). CDR1 is SGHRS, CDR2 YFSETQ, per germline. Trimming shortened V by 4 bases and J by 5 bases, and 12 bases separated the two germline ends. CDR3 size: 13 residues. CDR3 DNA sequence: TGCGCCAGCAGCCCCGAGGGGAGGACTGAAGCTTTCTTT. Encoded protein: CASSPEGRTEAFF.

This clonotype was detected many times. This chain uses TRBV5-1 with TRBJ1-4, with 7 bases fitting TRBD1. V lost 0 bases to trimming and J lost 2 bases; unmatched junction nucleotides: 7. CDR3 size: 17 residues. Germline loops: CDR1 SGHRS, CDR2 YFSETQ. The CDR3 DNA reads as TGCGCCAGCAGCTTGGCAAGGGGGCTTGGGACTAATGAAAAACTGTTTTTT. It codes for CASSLARGLGTNEKLFF.

This clonotype was observed at least ten times. The chain couples TRBV11-2 to TRBJ2-7; 7 bases fit TRBD2. This CDR3 is built from 15 residues. After removal of 5 bases from V and 0 bases from J, the junction contained 7 bases not matched to a gene. Germline CDR1 SGHAT, CDR2 FQNNGV. This CDR3 is CASSRVRGSSYEQYF. In DNA form, the CDR3 reads TGTGCCAGCAGCCGCGTGCGGGGGAGCTCCTACGAGCAGTACTTC.

This clonotype was counted many times. CDR3 in DNA: TGTGCCAGCAGTCGGGACAGCCAAGAGACCCAGTACTTC. The encoded protein is CASSRDSQETQYF. The rearrangement joins TRBV12-3 or TRBV12-4 to TRBJ2-5; TRBD1 agrees at 7 bases. With V trimmed by 5 bases and J by 1 base, 1 base remained unmatched. The CDR3 runs 13 residues.

This clonotype was counted at least ten times. The chain recombines TRBV20-1 with TRBJ2-2; TRBD1 is a possible D gene (5 bases). Looked up from germline, CDR1 is DFQATT and CDR2 is SNEGSKA (reference sequence). This CDR3 has 14 amino acids. The germline V and J ends were trimmed by 3 bases and 2 bases, with 10 bases remaining between them. The CDR3 region has the DNA TGCAGTGCTAGGACGCAGGGAAACACCGGGGAGCTGTTTTTT. It yields the protein CSARTQGNTGELFF.

This clonotype was counted at least ten times. The chain recombines TRBV12-3 or TRBV12-4 with TRBJ2-1, with 7 bases aligning to TRBD2. Trimming at V came to 3 bases and at J to 9 bases, leaving 8 bases not matched to a gene. The CDR3 is 14 amino acids. The CDR3 protein is CASSFGGGFSEQFF. The CDR3 coding sequence is TGTGCCAGCAGTTTTGGGGGGGGATTCAGTGAGCAGTTCTTC.

The V and J genes are TRBV7-6 and TRBJ1-1, with a possible D match to TRBD1 (5 bases). The V gene's germline CDR1 is SGHVS and CDR2 FNYEAQ. This CDR3 is built from 13 residues. With 5 bases removed from V and 5 bases from J, the gap between germline ends came to 12 bases. The CDR3 bases are TGTGCCAGCAGCAAACAGGAGTATACTGAAGCTTTCTTT. It is translated as CASSKQEYTEAFF.

This clonotype showed up many times. V gene TRBV20-1 combines with J gene TRBJ2-3; 7 positions agree with TRBD2. This CDR3 is built from 13 residues. V lost 2 bases, J lost 5 bases, and 4 bases stayed unmatched. CDR1 is DFQATT, CDR2 SNEGSKA, per germline (reference sequence). The CDR3 DNA reads as TGCAGTGCTAGATCCGGGGGGTTAGATACGCAGTATTTT. It encodes CSARSGGLDTQYF.

This clonotype occurred many times. This chain uses TRBV20-1 with TRBJ1-3, with TRBD1 matching 12 bases. CDR1 is DFQATT, CDR2 SNEGSKA, per germline (reference sequence). The CDR3 sequence is 15 residues long. The V segment lost 7 bases and the J segment 4 bases; nucleotides outside the gene matches: 8. CDR3 region: CSGYGTGGFGNTIYF. CDR3 coding DNA: TGCAGTGGCTACGGGACAGGGGGCTTCGGAAACACCATATATTTT.

This clonotype was detected ten times or more. This chain connects TRBV7-8 to TRBJ1-4, with D possibly matching TRBD1 (6 bases). Deletions cut 6 bases from V and 7 bases from J, with 21 bases between. The CDR3 sequence is 16 residues long. The germline V gene encodes CDR1 SGHVS and CDR2 FQNEAQ. CDR3 region: CASSSSGGGFGEKLFF. DNA of the CDR3: TGTGCCAGCAGTTCCTCCGGGGGGGGCTTTGGTGAAAAACTGTTTTTT.

This clonotype was counted ten times or more. As DNA, the CDR3 is TGTGCCAGCAGCTTGGAAGGGAGCTCTGGGGCCAACGTCCTGACTTTC. Protein product: CASSLEGSSGANVLTF. The chain joins TRBV5-5 to TRBJ2-6; perhaps TRBD2 as D (5 bases). Trimming took off 0 bases at V and 0 bases at J, with 7 bases between the two ends. The CDR3 runs to 16 residues. Germline assignment: CDR1 SGHKS and CDR2 YYEKEE (reference sequence).

This clonotype was seen many times. The V gene is TRBV5-1, the J gene TRBJ1-5, with D tentatively TRBD1 (5 bases). The CDR3 runs to 15 residues. Germline lookup yields CDR1 SGHRS and CDR2 YFSETQ. V was trimmed by 3 bases and J by 2 bases, leaving 12 bases between them. The CDR3, as DNA: TGCGCCAGCAGCTGGGGGACTTCGGGCAATCAGCCCCAGCATTTT. Translation gives CASSWGTSGNQPQHF.

This clonotype was recorded many times. The genes are TRBV18 and TRBJ1-1; D gene uncertain. From germline, CDR1 is KGHSH and CDR2 LQKENI. The CDR3 length is 13 residues. V was trimmed by 3 bases and J by 11 bases, leaving 16 bases between them. CDR3 nucleotides: TGTGCCAGCTCACCCACCTCTGACCCCCATGCTTTCTTT. This codes for CASSPTSDPHAFF. Supplemented by reference TRBV18 and TRBJ1-1, the full variable domain reads NAGVMQNPRHLVRRRGQEARLRCSPMKGHSHVYWYRQLPEEGLKFMVYLQKENIIDESGMPKERFSAEFPKEGPSILRIQQVVRGDSAAYFCASSPTSDPHAFFGQGTRLTVV.

The table lists this clonotype with a few counts. This may stem from a read error, because a much larger clone lies one nucleotide away. The chain joins TRBV20-1 to TRBJ2-7; 8 bases are shared with TRBD2. The germline V gene encodes CDR1 DFQATT and CDR2 SNEGSKA (reference sequence). The J segment lost 1 base and the V segment lost 6 bases, leaving 8 bases of the junction unmatched. The CDR3 totals 14 residues. CDR3 coding DNA: TGCAGTGCGGATACTAGCGGTCTTTCCTACGAGCAGTACTTC. Translated: CSADTSGLSYEQYF.

This clonotype was recorded at least ten times. The genes are TRBV7-6 and TRBJ2-7; D gene ambiguous. V lost 1 base to trimming and J lost 5 bases, with 9 bases between them. This CDR3 region has 13 residues. The germline V gene encodes CDR1 SGHVS and CDR2 FNYEAQ. Here the CDR3 DNA reads TGTGCCAGCAGCTTAGTCCAGCCCAACGAGCAGTACTTC. Protein product: CASSLVQPNEQYF. The variable domain in full, completed from reference TRBV7-6 and TRBJ2-7, reads GAGVSQSPRYKVTKRGQDVALRCDPISGHVSLYWYRQALGQGPEFLTYFNYEAQQDKSGLPNDRFSAERPEGSISTLTIQRTEQRDSAMYRCASSLVQPNEQYFGPGTRLTVT.

This clonotype is judged medium-sized. This chain uses TRBV11-2 with TRBJ1-2; a possible D gene is TRBD1 (6 bases). Per germline, CDR1 SGHAT and CDR2 FQNNGV. The V end was cut by 0 bases, the J end by 4 bases, with 9 bases between. The CDR3 runs 14 residues. CDR3 bases: TGTGCCAGCAGCTTAGACAGGGGCACCTATGGCTACACCTTC. It specifies CASSLDRGTYGYTF.

This clonotype has a count of ten or more. CDR3 in amino acids: CASSYGFGTATYEQYF. The CDR3 bases are TGTGCCAGCAGTTATGGGTTTGGGACAGCGACCTACGAGCAGTACTTC. The V call is TRBV6-5, the J call TRBJ2-7, with 7 bases aligning to TRBD1. Germline CDR1 MNHEY, CDR2 SVGAGI. The ends lost 3 bases at V and 2 bases at J; junction bases unmatched: 10. The CDR3 is 16 amino acids.

This clonotype was found many times. The rearrangement uses TRBV5-1 and TRBJ2-3; 10 bases match TRBD2. The trim removed 0 bases at V and 7 bases at J, leaving 8 bases unmatched. This CDR3 has 16 amino acids. CDR1 is SGHRS and CDR2 is YFSETQ in the germline V gene. The CDR3 coding sequence is TGCGCCAGCAGCTTGGGCGGTAGCGGGGGGATAAATACGCAGTATTTT. This translates into CASSLGGSGGINTQYF.

This clonotype came up a few times. CDR3 region: CASSYGGIHEQFF. In nucleotides, the CDR3 is TGTGCCAGCAGTTACGGGGGGATCCATGAGCAGTTCTTC. V usage is TRBV6-8 and J usage is TRBJ2-1; a weak D match, TRBD2 (6 bases). Trimming left V 2 bases short and J 8 bases short, with 10 bases between. From germline, CDR1 is MNHGY and CDR2 SAAAGT. This CDR3 region has 13 residues.

There are many counts of this clonotype. The chain combines TRBV5-1 with TRBJ1-4; D uncertain. The germline V and J ends were trimmed by 4 bases and 0 bases, with 13 bases remaining between them. CDR3 size: 16 residues. Germline CDR1 reads SGHRS; CDR2 reads YFSETQ. This CDR3 is CASSPRTVATNEKLFF. CDR3 coding DNA: TGCGCCAGCAGCCCAAGGACGGTTGCAACTAATGAAAAACTGTTTTTT.